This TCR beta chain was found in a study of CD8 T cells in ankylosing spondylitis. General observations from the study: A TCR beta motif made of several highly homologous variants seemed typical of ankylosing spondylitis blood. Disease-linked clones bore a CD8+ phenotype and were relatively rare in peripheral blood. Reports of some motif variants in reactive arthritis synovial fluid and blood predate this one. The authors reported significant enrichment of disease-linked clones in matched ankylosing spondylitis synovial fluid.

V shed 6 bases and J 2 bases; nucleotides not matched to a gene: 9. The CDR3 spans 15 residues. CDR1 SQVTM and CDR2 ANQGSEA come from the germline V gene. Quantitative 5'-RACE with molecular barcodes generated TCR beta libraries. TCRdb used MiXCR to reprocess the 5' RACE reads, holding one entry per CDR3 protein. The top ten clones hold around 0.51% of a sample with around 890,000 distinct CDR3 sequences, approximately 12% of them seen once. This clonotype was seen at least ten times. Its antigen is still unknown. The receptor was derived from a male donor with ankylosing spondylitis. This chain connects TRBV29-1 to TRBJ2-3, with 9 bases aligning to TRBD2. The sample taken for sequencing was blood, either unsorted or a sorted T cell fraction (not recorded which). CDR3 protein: CSVGSGSYITDTQYF. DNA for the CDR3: TGCAGCGTGGGTAGCGGGAGTTACATCACAGATACGCAGTATTTT.